The source of this T cell receptor beta chain is a study of blood T cell repertoires in COVID-19. Across the whole study: The study drew acute and convalescent COVID-19 samples from the United States, Italy and Spain.

A single count supports this clone. This CDR3 has 18 residues. V was trimmed by 2 bases and J by 0 bases, leaving 14 bases between them. The germline V gene has CDR1 MGHRA and CDR2 YSYEKL. Participant ages covered 18 to 89 years across 24 US areas. Which cohort a participant joined came from the clinical history participants gave. For recovered donors of Cohort 3, there were two negative PCRs, clearance, or symptom resolution. Only in-frame clones appear in the TCRdb table, and some are missing; sequencing was by immunoSEQ multiplex PCR. The sample lists approximately 300,000 clones, around 86% occurring once.

The sequence came from a young man who had recovered from COVID-19. The gene calls are TRBV4-1 and TRBJ1-6; the D is unclear. The sequencing input was PBMCs or T cells enriched from blood (not recorded which). CDR3 amino acids: CASSQRKTGLSYNSPLHF. CDR3 nucleotides: TGCGCCAGCAGCCAACGAAAGACTGGCCTCTCCTATAATTCACCCCTCCACTTT.